This TCR beta chain was obtained from a study of T cells in Graves' hyperthyroidism and ophthalmopathy. Overall study findings and caveats: Among thyroid clonotypes expanded above 0.001, most also appeared in blood.

With V trimmed by 6 bases and J by 7 bases, 11 bases remained unmatched. CDR3 size: 15 residues. There were TCR beta CDR3 regions amplified from RNA transcripts. A first-round RT-PCR of the TCR CDR3 used the HTBI primer set. From the multiplex PCR reads, TCRdb called clonotypes with MiXCR, one entry per CDR3 protein. The sample comprises 500,000 to 800,000 distinct CDR3 sequences, about 45% of which are singletons, and 7% to 7.5% rests with the top ten. Notes on this clonotype: Its cognate antigen is unknown.

Sample: peripheral blood or thyroid tissue (not recorded which). The chain is built from TRBV12-3 or TRBV12-4 and TRBJ1-5; 8 bases agree with TRBD1. The origin of this receptor is an adult man with Graves' disease, either hyperthyroidism or ophthalmopathy (not recorded which). In DNA, the CDR3 is TGTGCCAGCAGCCAAGACGGAAACAGGGGGCAGCCCCAGCATTTT. Protein: CASSQDGNRGQPQHF.